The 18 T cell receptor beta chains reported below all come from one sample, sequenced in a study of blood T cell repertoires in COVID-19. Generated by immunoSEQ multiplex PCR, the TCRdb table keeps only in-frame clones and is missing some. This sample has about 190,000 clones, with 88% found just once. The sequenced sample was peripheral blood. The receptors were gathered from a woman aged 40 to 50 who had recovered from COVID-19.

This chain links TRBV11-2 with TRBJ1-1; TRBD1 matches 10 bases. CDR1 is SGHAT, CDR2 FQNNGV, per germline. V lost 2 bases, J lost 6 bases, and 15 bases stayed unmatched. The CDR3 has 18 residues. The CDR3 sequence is CASSLRTDRGLEGAEAFF. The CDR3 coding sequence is TGTGCCAGCAGCTTAAGGACAGACAGGGGGCTGGAGGGTGCTGAAGCTTTCTTT.

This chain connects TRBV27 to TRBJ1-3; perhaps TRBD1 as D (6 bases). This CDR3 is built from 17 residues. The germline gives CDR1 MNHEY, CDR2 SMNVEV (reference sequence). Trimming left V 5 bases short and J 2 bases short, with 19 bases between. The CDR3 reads CASSDKGVRLTGNTIYF. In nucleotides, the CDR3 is TGTGCCAGCAGTGACAAGGGGGTTAGGCTCACTGGAAACACCATATATTTT.

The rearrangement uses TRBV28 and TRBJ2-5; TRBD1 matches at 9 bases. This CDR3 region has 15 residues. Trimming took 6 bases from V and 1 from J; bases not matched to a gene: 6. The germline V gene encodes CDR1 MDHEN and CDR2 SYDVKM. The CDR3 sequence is CASSQGQGPQETQYF. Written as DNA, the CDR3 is TGTGCCAGCAGCCAGGGACAGGGCCCCCAAGAGACCCAGTACTTC.

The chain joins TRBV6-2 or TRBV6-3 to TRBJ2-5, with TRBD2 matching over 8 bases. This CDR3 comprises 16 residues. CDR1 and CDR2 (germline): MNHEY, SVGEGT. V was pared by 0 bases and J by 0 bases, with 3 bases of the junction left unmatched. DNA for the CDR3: TGTGCCAGCAGTTACTCTTCGGGAGGGCACCAAGAGACCCAGTACTTC. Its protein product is CASSYSSGGHQETQYF.

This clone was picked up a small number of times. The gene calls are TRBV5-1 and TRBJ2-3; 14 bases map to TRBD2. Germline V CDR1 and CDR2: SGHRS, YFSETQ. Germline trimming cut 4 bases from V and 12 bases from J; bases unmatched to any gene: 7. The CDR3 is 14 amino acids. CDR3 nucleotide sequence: TGCGCCAGCAGCCCCGGGACTAGCGGGGGCATTCAGTATTTT. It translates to CASSPGTSGGIQYF.

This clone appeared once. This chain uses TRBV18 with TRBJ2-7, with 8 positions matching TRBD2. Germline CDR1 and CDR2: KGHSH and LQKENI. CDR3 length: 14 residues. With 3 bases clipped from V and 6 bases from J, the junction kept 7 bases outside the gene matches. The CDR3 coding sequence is TGTGCCAGCTCACCCCCGGGAGGGGCGGGCGAGCAGTACTTC. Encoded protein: CASSPPGGAGEQYF.

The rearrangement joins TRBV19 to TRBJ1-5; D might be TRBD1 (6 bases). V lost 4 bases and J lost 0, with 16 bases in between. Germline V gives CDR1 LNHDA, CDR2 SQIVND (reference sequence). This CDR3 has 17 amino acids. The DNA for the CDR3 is TGTGCCAGTAGTAGCACTACTGGGGGCTATAGCAATCAGCCCCAGCATTTT. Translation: CASSSTTGGYSNQPQHF. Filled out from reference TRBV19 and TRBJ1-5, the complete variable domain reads DGGITQSPKYLFRKEGQNVTLSCEQNLNHDAMYWYRQDPGQGLRLIYYSQIVNDFQKGDIAEGYSVSREKKESFPLTVTSAQKNPTAFYLCASSSTTGGYSNQPQHFGDGTRLSIL.

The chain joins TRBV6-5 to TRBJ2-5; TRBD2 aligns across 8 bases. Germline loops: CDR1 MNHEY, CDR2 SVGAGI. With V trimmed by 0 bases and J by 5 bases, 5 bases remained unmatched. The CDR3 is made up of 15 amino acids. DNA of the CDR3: TGTGCCAGCAGTTACTCGGCGGGCGGGAGGGAGACCCAGTACTTC. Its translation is CASSYSAGGRETQYF.

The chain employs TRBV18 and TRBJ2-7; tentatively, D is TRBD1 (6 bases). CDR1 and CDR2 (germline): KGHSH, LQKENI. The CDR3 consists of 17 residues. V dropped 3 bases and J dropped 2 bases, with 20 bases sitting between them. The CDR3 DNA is TGTGCCAGCTCACCTACCAGTGGGGGCTATAGCACCTACGAGCAGTACTTC. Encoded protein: CASSPTSGGYSTYEQYF.

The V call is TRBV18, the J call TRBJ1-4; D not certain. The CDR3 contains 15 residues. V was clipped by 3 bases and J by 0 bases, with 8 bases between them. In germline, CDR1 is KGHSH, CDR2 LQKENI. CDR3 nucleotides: TGTGCCAGCTCACCGCGGGAATCAACTAATGAAAAACTGTTTTTT. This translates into CASSPRESTNEKLFF.

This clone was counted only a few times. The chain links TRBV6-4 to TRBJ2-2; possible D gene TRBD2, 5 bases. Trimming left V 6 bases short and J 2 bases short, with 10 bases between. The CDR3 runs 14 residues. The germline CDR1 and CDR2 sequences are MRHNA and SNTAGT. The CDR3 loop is CASRIAINTGELFF. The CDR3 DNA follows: TGTGCCAGCAGAATAGCGATAAACACCGGGGAGCTGTTTTTT.

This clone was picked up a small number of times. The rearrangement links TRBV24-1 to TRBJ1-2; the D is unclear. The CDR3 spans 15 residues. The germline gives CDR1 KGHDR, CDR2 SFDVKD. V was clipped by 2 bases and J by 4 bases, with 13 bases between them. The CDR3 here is CATSDSLGSAYGYTF. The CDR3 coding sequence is TGTGCCACCAGTGATTCCCTAGGTTCGGCCTATGGCTACACCTTC.

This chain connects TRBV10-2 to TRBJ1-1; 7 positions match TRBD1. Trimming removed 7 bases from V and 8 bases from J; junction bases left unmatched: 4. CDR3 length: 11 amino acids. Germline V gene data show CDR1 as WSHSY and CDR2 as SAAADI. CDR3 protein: CASILQGEAFF. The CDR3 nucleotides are TGCGCCAGCATTTTACAGGGGGAAGCTTTCTTT.

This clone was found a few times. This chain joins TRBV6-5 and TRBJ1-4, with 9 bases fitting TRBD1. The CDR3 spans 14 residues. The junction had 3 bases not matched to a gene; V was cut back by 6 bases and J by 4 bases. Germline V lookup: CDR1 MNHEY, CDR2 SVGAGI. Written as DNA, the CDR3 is TGTGCCAGCAGATCGGGACAGGGTAATGAAAAACTGTTTTTT. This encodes CASRSGQGNEKLFF.

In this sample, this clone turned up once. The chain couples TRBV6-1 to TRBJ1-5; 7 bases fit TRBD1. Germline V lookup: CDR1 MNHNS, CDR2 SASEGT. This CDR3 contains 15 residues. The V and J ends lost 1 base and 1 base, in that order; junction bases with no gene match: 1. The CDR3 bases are TGTGCCAGCAGTGAAGGACAGGGCAGCAATCAGCCCCAGCATTTT. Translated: CASSEGQGSNQPQHF.

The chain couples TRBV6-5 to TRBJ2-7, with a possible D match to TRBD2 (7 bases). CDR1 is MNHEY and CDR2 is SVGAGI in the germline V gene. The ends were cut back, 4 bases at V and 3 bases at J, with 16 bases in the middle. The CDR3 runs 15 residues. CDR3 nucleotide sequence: TGTGCCAGCAGTTCCGAGGGGGGGGGAAACTACGAGCAGTACTTC. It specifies CASSSEGGGNYEQYF.

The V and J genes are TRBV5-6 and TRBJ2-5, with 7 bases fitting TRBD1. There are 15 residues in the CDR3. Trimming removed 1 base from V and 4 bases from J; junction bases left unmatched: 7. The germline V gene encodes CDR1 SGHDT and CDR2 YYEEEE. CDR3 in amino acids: CASSLLQGSGETQYF. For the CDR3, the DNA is TGTGCCAGCAGCTTGCTACAGGGGTCGGGAGAGACCCAGTACTTC.

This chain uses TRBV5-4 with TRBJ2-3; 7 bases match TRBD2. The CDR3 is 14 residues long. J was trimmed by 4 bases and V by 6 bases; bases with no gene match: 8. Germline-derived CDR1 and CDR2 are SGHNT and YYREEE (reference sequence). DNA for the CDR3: TGTGCCAGCACTATGCGGGAGAGTGCAGATACGCAGTATTTT. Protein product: CASTMRESADTQYF. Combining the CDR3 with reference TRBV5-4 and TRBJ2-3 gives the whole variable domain ETGVTQSPTHLIKTRGQQVTLRCSSQSGHNTVSWYQQALGQGPQFIFQYYREEENGRGNFPPRFSGLQFPNYSSELNVNALELDDSALYLCASTMRESADTQYFGPGTRLTVL.